The TCR beta chain under discussion was sequenced for a study of cytotoxic CD8 clonotypes in ibrutinib-treated CLL. Overall study context: Overall, 24 responses were partial and 2 complete; following median about 69 months, around 15 patients stayed remitted and some 12 progressed.

Trimming removed 4 bases at V and 9 bases at J, with 13 bases between. The CDR3 has 12 amino acids. CDR1 and CDR2 from the germline V gene are SGHRS and YFSETQ. The table lists this clone with a few counts. Depths of 1 in 200,000 to 1 in 1 million T cells were the sequencing target. Only in-frame clones appear in the TCRdb table, and some are missing; sequencing was by immunoSEQ multiplex PCR. The table lists 65,000 to 85,000 clones, 70% to 90% of them singletons. Library input was about 1.8 micrograms of DNA from cryopreserved PBMCs. The clonotype originates from a human donor with chronic lymphocytic leukemia. Sequencing was performed on PBMCs, taken after 24 months of ibrutinib treatment. The chain employs TRBV5-1 and TRBJ1-1; D remains unclear. This CDR3 reads CASSPGSLKAFF. CDR3 DNA sequence: TGCGCCAGCAGCCCGGGGTCCTTAAAAGCTTTCTTT.